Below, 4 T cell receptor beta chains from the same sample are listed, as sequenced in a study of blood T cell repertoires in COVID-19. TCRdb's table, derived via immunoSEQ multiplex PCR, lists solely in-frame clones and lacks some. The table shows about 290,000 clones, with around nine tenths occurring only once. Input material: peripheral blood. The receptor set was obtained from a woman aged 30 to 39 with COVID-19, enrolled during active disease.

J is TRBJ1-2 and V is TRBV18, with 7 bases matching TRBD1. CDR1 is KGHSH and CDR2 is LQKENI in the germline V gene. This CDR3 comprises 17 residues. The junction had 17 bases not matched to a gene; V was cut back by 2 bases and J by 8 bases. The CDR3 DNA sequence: TGTGCCAGCTCACCATCCTTTTGGACAGGCCCGGTTGGCGGCTACACCTTC. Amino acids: CASSPSFWTGPVGGYTF.

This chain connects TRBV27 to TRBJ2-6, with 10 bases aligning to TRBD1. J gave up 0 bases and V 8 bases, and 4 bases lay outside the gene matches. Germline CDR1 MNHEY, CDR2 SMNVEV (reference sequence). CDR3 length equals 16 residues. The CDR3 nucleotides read TGTGCCAGCGGGGACAGGGGAAGCTCTGGGGCCAACGTCCTGACTTTC. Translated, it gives CASGDRGSSGANVLTF.

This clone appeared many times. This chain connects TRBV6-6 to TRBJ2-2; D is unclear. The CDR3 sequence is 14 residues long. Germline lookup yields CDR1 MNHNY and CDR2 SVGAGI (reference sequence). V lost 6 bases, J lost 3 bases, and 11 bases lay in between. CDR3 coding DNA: TGTGCCAGCAGACGAGATCAGGACACCGGGGAGCTGTTTTTT. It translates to CASRRDQDTGELFF.

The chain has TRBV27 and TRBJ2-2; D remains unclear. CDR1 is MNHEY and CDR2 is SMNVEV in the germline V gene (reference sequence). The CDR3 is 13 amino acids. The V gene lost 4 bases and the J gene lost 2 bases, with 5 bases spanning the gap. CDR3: CASSSINTGELFF. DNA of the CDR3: TGTGCCAGCAGTTCCATCAACACCGGGGAGCTGTTTTTT.